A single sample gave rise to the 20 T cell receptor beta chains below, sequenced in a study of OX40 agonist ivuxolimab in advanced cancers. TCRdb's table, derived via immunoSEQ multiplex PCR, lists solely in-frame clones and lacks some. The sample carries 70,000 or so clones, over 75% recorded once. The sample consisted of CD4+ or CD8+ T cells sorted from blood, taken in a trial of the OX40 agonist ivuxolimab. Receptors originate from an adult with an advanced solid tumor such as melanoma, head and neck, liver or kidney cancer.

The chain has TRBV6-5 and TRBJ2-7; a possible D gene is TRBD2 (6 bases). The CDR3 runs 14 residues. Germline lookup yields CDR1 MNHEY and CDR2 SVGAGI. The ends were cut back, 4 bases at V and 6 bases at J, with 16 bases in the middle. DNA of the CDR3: TGTGCCAGCAGTTCTCCTGGGACTCCGGGCGAGCAGTACTTC. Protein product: CASSSPGTPGEQYF.

Written as DNA, the CDR3 is TGCGCCAGCAGGAGGGCAGGAGAAGGGCGGGAGGGTCTGAACGAGCAGTACTTC. As protein: CASRRAGEGREGLNEQYF. The J gene is TRBJ2-7, the V gene TRBV10-2, with 9 bases that match TRBD2. V dropped 6 bases and J dropped 5; count of bases not matched to a gene: 20. From germline, CDR1 is WSHSY and CDR2 SAAADI. The CDR3 has 18 residues.

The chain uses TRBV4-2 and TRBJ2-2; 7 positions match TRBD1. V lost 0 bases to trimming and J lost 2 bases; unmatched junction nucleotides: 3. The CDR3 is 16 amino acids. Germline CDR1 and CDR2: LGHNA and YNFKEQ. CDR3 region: CASSQEGTVNTGELFF. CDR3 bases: TGTGCCAGCAGCCAAGAGGGGACAGTCAACACCGGGGAGCTGTTTTTT.

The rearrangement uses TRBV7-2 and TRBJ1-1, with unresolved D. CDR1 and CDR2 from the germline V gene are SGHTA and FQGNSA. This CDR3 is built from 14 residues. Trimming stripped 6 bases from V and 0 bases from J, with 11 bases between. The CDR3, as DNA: TGTGCCAGCAGGATCTGGGGTCTGAACACTGAAGCTTTCTTT. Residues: CASRIWGLNTEAFF.

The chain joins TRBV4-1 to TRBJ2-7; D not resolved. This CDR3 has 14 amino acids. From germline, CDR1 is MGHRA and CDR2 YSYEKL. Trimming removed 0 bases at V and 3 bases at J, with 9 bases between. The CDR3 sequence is CASSQEKQVYEQYF. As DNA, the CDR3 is TGCGCCAGCAGCCAAGAAAAACAAGTCTACGAGCAGTACTTC.

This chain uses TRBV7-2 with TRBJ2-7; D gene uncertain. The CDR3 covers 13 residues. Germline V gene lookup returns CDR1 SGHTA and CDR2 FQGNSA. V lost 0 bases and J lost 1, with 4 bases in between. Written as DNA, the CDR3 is TGTGCCAGCAGCTTAGCGGGGTCCTACGAGCAGTACTTC. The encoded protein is CASSLAGSYEQYF.

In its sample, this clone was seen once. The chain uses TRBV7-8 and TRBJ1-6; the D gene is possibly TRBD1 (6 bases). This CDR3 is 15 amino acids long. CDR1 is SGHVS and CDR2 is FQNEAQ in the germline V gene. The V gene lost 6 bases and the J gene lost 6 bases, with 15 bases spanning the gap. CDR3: CASSQPIRGNSPLHF. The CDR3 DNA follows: TGTGCCAGCAGTCAACCTATCAGGGGTAATTCACCCCTCCACTTT.

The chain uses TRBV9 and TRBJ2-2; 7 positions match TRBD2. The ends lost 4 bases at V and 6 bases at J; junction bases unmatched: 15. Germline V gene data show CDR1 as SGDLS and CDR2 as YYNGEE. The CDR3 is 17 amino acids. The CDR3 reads CASSLNPGRTSAGELFF. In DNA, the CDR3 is TGTGCCAGCAGCCTCAACCCGGGGCGAACTAGCGCCGGGGAGCTGTTTTTT.

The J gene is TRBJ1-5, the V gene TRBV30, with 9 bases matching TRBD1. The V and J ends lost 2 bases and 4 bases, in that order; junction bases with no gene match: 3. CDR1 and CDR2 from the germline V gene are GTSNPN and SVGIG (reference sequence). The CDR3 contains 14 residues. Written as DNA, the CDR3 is TGTGCCTGGAGTAGTGGACAGGGGAATCAGCCCCAGCATTTT. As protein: CAWSSGQGNQPQHF. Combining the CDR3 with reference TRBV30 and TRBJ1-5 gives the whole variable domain SQTIHQWPATLVQPVGSPLSLECTVEGTSNPNLYWYRQAAGRGLQLLFYSVGIGQISSEVPQNLSASRPQDRQFILSSKKLLLSDSGFYLCAWSSGQGNQPQHFGDGTRLSIL.

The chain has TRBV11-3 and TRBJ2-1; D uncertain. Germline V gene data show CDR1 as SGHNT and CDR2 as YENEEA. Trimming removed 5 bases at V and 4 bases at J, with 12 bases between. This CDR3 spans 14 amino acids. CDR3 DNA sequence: TGTGCCAGCAGCCTCGGACGGATTTACAATGAGCAGTTCTTC. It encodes CASSLGRIYNEQFF.

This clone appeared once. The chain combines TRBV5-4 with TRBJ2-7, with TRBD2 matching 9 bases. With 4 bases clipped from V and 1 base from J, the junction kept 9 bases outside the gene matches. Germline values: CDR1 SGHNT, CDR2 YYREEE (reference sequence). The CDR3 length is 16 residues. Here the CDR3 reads CASSQVTSGTSYEQYF. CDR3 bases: TGTGCCAGCAGCCAGGTGACTAGCGGAACATCCTACGAGCAGTACTTC.

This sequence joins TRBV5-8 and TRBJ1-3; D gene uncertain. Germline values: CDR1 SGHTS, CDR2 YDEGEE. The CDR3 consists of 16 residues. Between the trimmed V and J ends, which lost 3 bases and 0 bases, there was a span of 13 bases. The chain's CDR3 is CASSYRRQSSGNTIYF. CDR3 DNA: TGTGCCAGCAGCTACCGCAGGCAGAGCTCTGGAAACACCATATATTTT.

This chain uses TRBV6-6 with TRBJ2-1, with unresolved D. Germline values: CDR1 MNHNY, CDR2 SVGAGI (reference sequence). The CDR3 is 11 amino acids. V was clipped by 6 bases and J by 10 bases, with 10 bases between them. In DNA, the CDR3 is TGTGCCAGCAGCCCCGGGCTAGAGCAGTTCTTC. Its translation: CASSPGLEQFF.

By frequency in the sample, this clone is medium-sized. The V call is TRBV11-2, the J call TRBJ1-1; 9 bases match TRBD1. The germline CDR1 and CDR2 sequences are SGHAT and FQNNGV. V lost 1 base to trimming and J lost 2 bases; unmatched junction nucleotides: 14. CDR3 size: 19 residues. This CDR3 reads CASSLVSPGQGTKNTEAFF. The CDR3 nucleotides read TGTGCCAGCAGCTTAGTTTCCCCGGGACAGGGAACAAAAAACACTGAAGCTTTCTTT.

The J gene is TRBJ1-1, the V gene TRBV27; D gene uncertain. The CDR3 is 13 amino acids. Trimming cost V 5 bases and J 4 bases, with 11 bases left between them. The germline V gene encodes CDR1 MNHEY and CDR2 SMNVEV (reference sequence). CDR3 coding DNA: TGTGCCAGCAGTGCCCGTTGGGGCACTGAAGCTTTCTTT. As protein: CASSARWGTEAFF.

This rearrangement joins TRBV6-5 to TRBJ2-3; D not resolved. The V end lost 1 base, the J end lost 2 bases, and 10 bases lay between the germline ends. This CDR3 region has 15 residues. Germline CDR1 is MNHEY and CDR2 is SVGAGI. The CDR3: CASSYLSETTDTQYF. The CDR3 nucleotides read TGTGCCAGCAGTTACTTGTCGGAAACCACAGATACGCAGTATTTT.

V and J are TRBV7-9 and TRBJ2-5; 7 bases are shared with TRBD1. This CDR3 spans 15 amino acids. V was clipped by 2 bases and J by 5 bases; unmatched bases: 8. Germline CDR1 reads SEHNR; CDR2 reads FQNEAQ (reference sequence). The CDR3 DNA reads TGTGCCAGCAGCTTACAACCGGGACAGAGGGAGACCCAGTACTTC. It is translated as CASSLQPGQRETQYF.

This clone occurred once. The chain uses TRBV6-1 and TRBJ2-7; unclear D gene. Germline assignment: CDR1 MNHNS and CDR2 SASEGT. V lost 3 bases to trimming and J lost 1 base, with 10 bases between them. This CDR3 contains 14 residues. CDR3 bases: TGTGCCAGCAGTGATTTCAAGGGTTCCTACGAGCAGTACTTC. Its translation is CASSDFKGSYEQYF.

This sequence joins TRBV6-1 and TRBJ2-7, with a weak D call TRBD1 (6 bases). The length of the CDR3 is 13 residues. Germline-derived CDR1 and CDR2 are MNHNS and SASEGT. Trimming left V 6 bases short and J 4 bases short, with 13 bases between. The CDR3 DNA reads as TGTGCCAGCAGCCCTGGACAGATATACGAGCAGTACTTC. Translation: CASSPGQIYEQYF.

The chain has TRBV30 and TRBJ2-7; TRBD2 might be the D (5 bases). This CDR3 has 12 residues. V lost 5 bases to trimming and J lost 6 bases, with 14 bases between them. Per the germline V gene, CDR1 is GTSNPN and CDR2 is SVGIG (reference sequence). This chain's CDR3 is CAWDTTRGEQYF. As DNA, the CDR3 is TGTGCCTGGGACACTACACGGGGCGAGCAGTACTTC.